One sample yielded the 20 T cell receptor beta chains listed below, sequenced in a study of blood T cell repertoires in COVID-19 (dated by TCRdb to 2018 to 2020). The method was the immunoSEQ multiplex PCR assay. The table was pulled from immuneACCESS by TCRdb, which kept in-frame rearrangements only. Such tables lose some clones; where checked, under half of the loss comes from unresolved V genes, and the rest has no known cause. This sample lists approximately 350,000 clones; less than 90% were detected once. 2.5% to 3% of the sample lies in the top ten. The sample was PBMCs or T cells enriched from blood (not recorded which). These receptors were obtained from a woman in her thirties who had recovered from COVID-19.

As concerns this clone: Within the sample, other DNA sequences also encode this same CDR3. CDR3 in DNA: TGTGCCAGCAGCCCTGGGGGGGGCTACGAGCAGTACTTC. Its translation is CASSPGGGYEQYF. The genes are TRBV28 and TRBJ2-7; TRBD2 aligns across 7 bases. Germline loops: CDR1 MDHEN, CDR2 SYDVKM. V was clipped by 6 bases and J by 3 bases; unmatched bases: 5. This CDR3 comprises 13 residues.

The chain is built from TRBV14 and TRBJ2-3; TRBD2 matches at 9 bases. In germline, CDR1 is SGHDN, CDR2 FVKESK. The junction had 7 bases not matched to a gene; V was cut back by 0 bases and J by 3 bases. The CDR3 runs 17 residues. The CDR3 loop reads CASSQELGGGVTDTQYF. The DNA for the CDR3 is TGTGCCAGCAGCCAAGAGCTTGGCGGGGGGGTTACAGATACGCAGTATTTT.

The V gene is TRBV28, the J gene TRBJ2-7; TRBD1 agrees at 7 bases. Losses at the gene ends were 4 bases for V and 5 bases for J; bases not matched to a gene: 8. The germline CDR1 and CDR2 sequences are MDHEN and SYDVKM. This CDR3 spans 14 amino acids. CDR3 sequence: CASSSRQGRDEQYF. The CDR3 DNA is TGTGCCAGCAGTTCGCGACAGGGTCGGGACGAGCAGTACTTC.

The count of this clone is one. The chain has TRBV5-1 and TRBJ2-5; 13 bases align to TRBD2. In germline, CDR1 is SGHRS, CDR2 YFSETQ. V trimming: 4 bases; J trimming: 2 bases; junction bases outside the gene matches: 5. The CDR3 length is 16 residues. Here the CDR3 reads CASSPQLAGGQETQYF. The CDR3 DNA sequence: TGCGCCAGCAGCCCCCAACTAGCGGGAGGGCAAGAGACCCAGTACTTC.

The chain couples TRBV24-1 to TRBJ2-3, with TRBD2 identical over 11 bases. Germline loops: CDR1 KGHDR, CDR2 SFDVKD. After removal of 3 bases from V and 0 bases from J, the junction contained 4 bases not matched to a gene. The CDR3 sequence is 17 residues long. CDR3 region: CATSDPGTSGSTDTQYF. CDR3 nucleotide sequence: TGTGCCACCAGTGATCCCGGGACTAGCGGTAGCACAGATACGCAGTATTTT.

The V and J genes are TRBV13 and TRBJ2-3; TRBD2 matches at 15 bases. Unmatched junction bases numbered 7, after V lost 0 bases and J lost 3 bases. Germline CDR1 is PRHDT and CDR2 is FYEKMQ (reference sequence). The CDR3 is 19 residues long. The CDR3 DNA follows: TGTGCCAGCAGCTTAGGCCGGACTAGCGGGAGGGGAAGGACAGATACGCAGTATTTT. Translation: CASSLGRTSGRGRTDTQYF. Using reference TRBV13 and TRBJ2-3 for the parts outside the CDR3, the full variable domain is AAGVIQSPRHLIKEKRETATLKCYPIPRHDTVYWYQQGPGQDPQFLISFYEKMQSDKGSIPDRFSAQQFSDYHSELNMSSLELGDSALYFCASSLGRTSGRGRTDTQYFGPGTRLTVL.

The rearrangement joins TRBV2 to TRBJ1-5; unclear D gene. Germline loops: CDR1 SNHLY, CDR2 FYNNEI. The CDR3 is 13 residues long. V was trimmed by 7 bases and J by 4 bases, leaving 11 bases between them. CDR3 DNA sequence: TGTGCCAGCACTTCCGCTAGAAATCAGCCCCAGCATTTT. Amino acids: CASTSARNQPQHF.

The chain links TRBV6-5 to TRBJ2-3, with 9 nucleotides matching TRBD1. Germline CDR1 is MNHEY and CDR2 is SVGAGI. This CDR3 has 15 residues. Germline trimming cut 7 bases from V and 3 bases from J; bases unmatched to any gene: 8. Here the CDR3 DNA reads TGTGCCAGCACCTCCACAGGGGGCGCGACAGATACGCAGTATTTT. Translating gives CASTSTGGATDTQYF.

The table lists this clone with many counts. The rearrangement joins TRBV11-2 to TRBJ2-5; D is possibly TRBD2 (5 bases). Germline V lookup: CDR1 SGHAT, CDR2 FQNNGV. The CDR3 length is 16 residues. Trimming stripped 5 bases from V and 2 bases from J, with 18 bases between. As DNA, the CDR3 is TGTGCCAGCAGCCCAAAAGGTGGGAGCATACAAGAGACCCAGTACTTC. Its protein product is CASSPKGGSIQETQYF.

The chain has TRBV10-1 and TRBJ1-4; a weak D match, TRBD1 (5 bases). V lost 6 bases, J lost 13 bases, and 12 bases lay in between. Germline lookup yields CDR1 WNHNN and CDR2 SYGVQD (reference sequence). The CDR3 extends over 11 amino acids. CDR3: CASRSGGGLFF. CDR3 nucleotide sequence: TGCGCCAGCAGGTCCGGGGGGGGACTGTTTTTT.

The chain combines TRBV11-2 with TRBJ1-1, with a tentative D call TRBD1 (5 bases). The CDR3 totals 15 residues. CDR1 is SGHAT, CDR2 FQNNGV, per germline. Trimming removed 0 bases at V and 0 bases at J, with 8 bases between. DNA for the CDR3: TGTGCCAGCAGCTTAGATGGCAGGGTGAACACTGAAGCTTTCTTT. Residues: CASSLDGRVNTEAFF.

The chain is built from TRBV2 and TRBJ2-4, with a weak D call TRBD1 (5 bases). CDR1 is SNHLY, CDR2 FYNNEI, per germline. The CDR3 contains 13 residues. With 8 bases removed from V and 4 bases from J, the gap between germline ends came to 12 bases. The CDR3 region has the DNA TGTGCCAGCGAGGAAGGGGTGAAAAACATTCAGTACTTC. Translation gives CASEEGVKNIQYF.

This clone occurred a few times. The chain carries TRBV19 and TRBJ1-1; D is possibly TRBD1 (5 bases). CDR1 and CDR2 from the germline V gene are LNHDA and SQIVND (reference sequence). The V and J ends lost 3 bases and 8 bases respectively, with 13 bases between them. The CDR3 totals 13 residues. In nucleotides, the CDR3 is TGTGCCAGTAGTATTCAAGGGGAAGAAGAAGCTTTCTTT. Its translation is CASSIQGEEEAFF.

This clone was seen more than once but under ten times. The V and J genes are TRBV7-8 and TRBJ2-5, with 9 bases aligning to TRBD2. The CDR3 totals 16 residues. V dropped 5 bases and J dropped 0; count of bases not matched to a gene: 7. Germline CDR1 is SGHVS and CDR2 is FQNEAQ. Written as DNA, the CDR3 is TGTGCCAGCAGCCGGACTAGCGACCCGTACCAAGAGACCCAGTACTTC. Its protein product is CASSRTSDPYQETQYF.

The chain employs TRBV14 and TRBJ1-4; D is unresolved. The germline V and J ends were trimmed by 4 bases and 6 bases, with 6 bases remaining between them. Germline CDR1 reads SGHDN; CDR2 reads FVKESK. The CDR3 extends over 12 amino acids. For the CDR3, the DNA is TGTGCCAGCAGCCGCTACCATGAAAAACTGTTTTTT. It codes for CASSRYHEKLFF. Combining the CDR3 with reference TRBV14 and TRBJ1-4 gives the whole variable domain EAGVTQFPSHSVIEKGQTVTLRCDPISGHDNLYWYRRVMGKEIKFLLHFVKESKQDESGMPNNRFLAERTGGTYSTLKVQPAELEDSGVYFCASSRYHEKLFFGSGTQLSVL.

The CDR3 region is CASSSGRSEQYF. In DNA, the CDR3 is TGTGCCAGCAGCTCAGGTCGGTCCGAGCAGTACTTC. The chain has TRBV27 and TRBJ2-7, with D unresolved. V was trimmed by 6 bases and J by 6 bases, leaving 12 bases between them. Germline V gene lookup returns CDR1 MNHEY and CDR2 SMNVEV (reference sequence). The CDR3 totals 12 residues.

The chain employs TRBV9 and TRBJ1-6, with 8 bases fitting TRBD1. In germline, CDR1 is SGDLS, CDR2 YYNGEE. This CDR3 spans 16 amino acids. V dropped 0 bases and J dropped 10; count of bases not matched to a gene: 9. The CDR3, as DNA: TGTGCCAGCAGCGTAGGGTTGACAGGGGAAGGATCACCCCTCCACTTT. Translation gives CASSVGLTGEGSPLHF.

V is TRBV3-1 (or the pseudogene TRBV3-2) and J is TRBJ1-3, with unresolved D. The V and J ends lost 0 bases and 2 bases respectively, with 8 bases between them. CDR1 is LGHDT, CDR2 YNNKEL, per germline (reference sequence). The CDR3 extends over 15 amino acids. The DNA for the CDR3 is TGTGCCAGCAGCCAAGATTTGAGTACTGGAAACACCATATATTTT. Amino acid sequence: CASSQDLSTGNTIYF.

There are a few counts of this clone. V is TRBV28 and J is TRBJ1-3; TRBD1 is a possible D gene (5 bases). CDR1 and CDR2 from the germline V gene are MDHEN and SYDVKM. V lost 6 bases, J lost 0 bases, and 9 bases lay in between. This CDR3 region has 14 residues. The CDR3 DNA sequence: TGTGCCAGCAGGGCCACAGGCTCTGGAAACACCATATATTTT. Encoded protein: CASRATGSGNTIYF.

The J gene is TRBJ2-5, the V gene TRBV18; tentatively, D is TRBD2 (5 bases). Per germline, CDR1 KGHSH and CDR2 LQKENI. This CDR3 is 14 amino acids long. V was shortened by 2 bases and J by 2 bases, with 9 bases between the two germline ends. The CDR3 spells CASSPGGRQETQYF. The CDR3 DNA follows: TGTGCCAGCTCACCAGGAGGTAGACAAGAGACCCAGTACTTC.